The rows below give T cell receptor beta chains drawn from one sample of a study of blood T cells in healthy people across ages. TCRdb fed the 5' RACE reads into MiXCR, producing one record per CDR3 protein. The profile shows approximately 690,000 distinct CDR3 sequences, roughly 50% of them singletons. Sequencing was carried out using blood. The source is a man in his sixties in good health. CDR3s include the opening cysteine and the closing phenylalanine or tryptophan. A D gene is named only where the DNA matches it firmly. Size tells how often a clone was seen (once, few, many) or the class of an expanded clone, and some rows leave it out.

clone size	D gene	J gene	V gene	CDR3 DNA	CDR3 protein
-	-	TRBJ2-1	TRBV20-1	TGCAGTGCCCAGGTCTACAATGAGCAGTTCTTC	CSAQVYNEQFF
few	TRBD1	TRBJ2-5	TRBV29-1	TGCAGCGCAGACAGGGCTCAAGAGACCCAGTACTTC	CSADRAQETQYF
-	-	TRBJ2-6	TRBV12-3/TRBV12-4	TGTGCCAGCAGTCGGGCAGCCTCCACCTCTGGGGCCAACGTCCTGACTTTC	CASSRAASTSGANVLTF
-	TRBD2	TRBJ2-1	TRBV3-1	TGTGCCAGCAGCCACGACGGGGGGGCTTACAATGAGCAGTTCTTC	CASSHDGGAYNEQFF
few	-	TRBJ2-7	TRBV7-2	TGTGCCAGCAGCTTTGGTCCGAAACGGGGGATTTACGAGCAGTACTTC	CASSFGPKRGIYEQYF
-	TRBD2	TRBJ2-1	TRBV7-9	TGTGCCAGCAGCTTAGTTAGCGGGGCCATGAATGAGCAGTTCTTC	CASSLVSGAMNEQFF
once	TRBD2	TRBJ2-7	TRBV20-1	TGCAGTGCTAGAGATCCGGGGGGGGCCTACGAGCAGTACTTC	CSARDPGGAYEQYF
once	-	TRBJ2-5	TRBV20-1	TGCAGTGCTACAGGGGGGGCGGGAATTATGGAGACCCAGTACTTC	CSATGGAGIMETQYF
-	-	TRBJ1-1	TRBV29-1	TGCAGCGCCGAAGGGGAGCGGAACGCTGAAGCTTTCTTT	CSAEGERNAEAFF
-	-	TRBJ2-5	TRBV29-1	TGCAGCGTTGTCCGGGGCGTTAGTGAGCAGTACTTC	CSVVRGVSEQYF
-	-	TRBJ2-7	TRBV6-1	TGTGCCAGCAGTGAAGGCGGCGGGATTATCTACGAGCAGTACTTC	CASSEGGGIIYEQYF
-	TRBD1	TRBJ2-7	TRBV7-9	TGTGCCAGCAGCTTGGGGACAGGGATACTCTACGAGCAGTACTTC	CASSLGTGILYEQYF
few	-	TRBJ2-5	TRBV20-1	TGCAGTGCTCTTAGGGGCAGCCAAGAGACCCAGTACTTC	CSALRGSQETQYF
-	-	TRBJ2-5	TRBV7-8	TGTGCCAGCAGCTCCCGGTACACACGTGGCCACCAAGAGACCCAGTACTTC	CASSSRYTRGHQETQYF
many	-	TRBJ2-1	TRBV7-2	TGTGCCAGCAGTCCCGCCCCAGCGCATGAGCAGTTCTTC	CASSPAPAHEQFF
-	-	TRBJ2-5	TRBV20-1	TGCAGTGCTTATGGGAGTCGGGAGACCCAGTACTTC	CSAYGSRETQYF
once	-	TRBJ1-2	TRBV5-1	TGCGCCAGCAGCTTGGCCGGTGGACAGCCTTATGGCTACACCTTC	CASSLAGGQPYGYTF
-	-	TRBJ2-7	TRBV6-5	TGTGCCAGCAGACTAGCCCCGTATACCTACGAGCAGTACTTC	CASRLAPYTYEQYF
few	TRBD1	TRBJ2-1	TRBV6-1	TGTGCCAGCGGACAGGGGGCAATCTACAATGAGCAGTTCTTC	CASGQGAIYNEQFF
-	TRBD1	TRBJ1-1	TRBV5-1	TGCGCCAGCAGCTACCGAACTACAGGGGCCGCTGAAGCTTTCTTT	CASSYRTTGAAEAFF
-	-	TRBJ2-1	TRBV29-1	TGCAGCGTTGAAGATCAGGGTGAGCAGTTCTTC	CSVEDQGEQFF
-	-	TRBJ2-1	TRBV4-1	TGCGCCAGCAGCCTAATCTCGACAGGTGGAGTCAATGAGCAGTTCTTC	CASSLISTGGVNEQFF
-	TRBD2	TRBJ2-3	TRBV20-1	TGCAGTGCTAGGGCGACTAGCCCTGGGGGTGATACGCAGTATTTT	CSARATSPGGDTQYF
-	-	TRBJ1-1	TRBV7-9	TGTGCCAGCAGTCTAGTGGACGGGAACACTGAAGCTTTCTTT	CASSLVDGNTEAFF
-	-	TRBJ1-2	TRBV3-1	TGTGCCAGCAGCCAAGATCGAATCCGGAACTACACCTTC	CASSQDRIRNYTF
-	-	TRBJ2-7	TRBV29-1	TGCAGCGCGTTGGCAGGGACCTACGAGCAGTACTTC	CSALAGTYEQYF
-	-	TRBJ1-6	TRBV2	TGTGCCAGCAGTGGGATCAGGGATTCACCCCTCCACTTT	CASSGIRDSPLHF
-	TRBD1	TRBJ1-1	TRBV5-1	TGCGCCAGCAGCCCCCGACAGGGGACGAACACTGAAGCTTTCTTT	CASSPRQGTNTEAFF
-	-	TRBJ2-7	TRBV20-1	TGCAGTGCTAGAGGGTCAGCCTCCTACGAGCAGTACTTC	CSARGSASYEQYF
-	TRBD1	TRBJ2-5	TRBV24-1	TGTGCCACCAGTCCCGGGACAGGGATAGAGACCCAGTACTTC	CATSPGTGIETQYF
-	TRBD2	TRBJ2-3	TRBV5-1	TGCGCCAGCAGACCACGTGCGAGCGGGGGTATTACAGATACGCAGTATTTT	CASRPRASGGITDTQYF
-	-	TRBJ2-2	TRBV12-3/TRBV12-4	TGTGCCAGCACCCTAGGGACCAGGGATGCCGGGGAGCTGTTTTTT	CASTLGTRDAGELFF
-	-	TRBJ1-3	TRBV12-3/TRBV12-4	TGTGCCAGCAGTTTTAGTGGCATCTCTGGAAACACCATATATTTT	CASSFSGISGNTIYF
few	TRBD2	TRBJ2-4	TRBV20-1	TGCAGTGCTAGTGGGGCTAGCGGGGGACCGGGCATTCAGTACTTC	CSASGASGGPGIQYF
few	-	TRBJ2-3	TRBV5-1	TGCGCCAGCAGCTTGTCGTGGGGCTACAGGGCCACAGATACGCAGTATTTT	CASSLSWGYRATDTQYF
-	TRBD1	TRBJ2-7	TRBV9	TGTGCCAGCAGCACCGGGACAGGGTTCTCCTACGAGCAGTACTTC	CASSTGTGFSYEQYF
many	TRBD1	TRBJ1-6	TRBV6-6	TGTGCCAGCAGTTACTCGACAGGGCCGCATTCACCCCTCCACTTT	CASSYSTGPHSPLHF
-	TRBD1	TRBJ1-4	TRBV20-1	TGCAGTGCCAACCCTGTGGGACAGGGAGAAAAACTGTTTTTT	CSANPVGQGEKLFF
-	-	TRBJ2-1	TRBV6-1	TGTGCCAGCAGTCCAGTTGGGAATGAGCAGTTCTTC	CASSPVGNEQFF
many	TRBD2	TRBJ2-7	TRBV7-2	TGTGCCAGCAGCTTAGTAGCGGGGGGGTGGTACGAGCAGTACTTC	CASSLVAGGWYEQYF
-	-	TRBJ2-5	TRBV5-1	TGCGCCAGCACCCTGACAGGGAGGGAGACCCAGTACTTC	CASTLTGRETQYF
-	-	TRBJ2-2	TRBV6-2/TRBV6-3	TGTGCCAGCAGTTACTCGGCAGCGAACACCGGGGAGCTGTTTTTT	CASSYSAANTGELFF
-	TRBD1	TRBJ1-5	TRBV6-1	TGTGCCAGCAGATATCTTCGGGACAGGGACAATCAGCCCCAGCATTTT	CASRYLRDRDNQPQHF
-	-	TRBJ2-2	TRBV9	TGTGCCAGCAGCGTAGGCCCCGGGGAGCTGTTTTTT	CASSVGPGELFF
-	-	TRBJ1-6	TRBV5-1	TGCGCCAGCAGCTTGGCCGGGCAGGGAGGTTTAGAGGATTCACCCCTCCACTTT	CASSLAGQGGLEDSPLHF
-	-	TRBJ1-4	TRBV25-1	TGTGCCAGCAGTGAACGGCATAATGAAAAACTGTTTTTT	CASSERHNEKLFF
many	TRBD1	TRBJ2-7	TRBV3-1	TGTGCCAGCAGCCAGGGGGATTATGGACAGGGCCGCCACGAGCAGTACTTC	CASSQGDYGQGRHEQYF
few	TRBD1	TRBJ1-2	TRBV29-1	TGCAGCGTTGGGGGACAGATTAACTATGGCTACACCTTC	CSVGGQINYGYTF
-	-	TRBJ2-1	TRBV24-1	TGTGCCACCAGTCATGGGCACGGTGAGCAGTTCTTC	CATSHGHGEQFF
-	TRBD2	TRBJ2-7	TRBV20-1	TGCAGTGCTAGAGATGACGGGGGGGCCCCCTACGAGCAGTACTTC	CSARDDGGAPYEQYF
-	-	TRBJ1-5	TRBV12-3/TRBV12-4	TGTGCCAGCAGCGGGGGTGAGCCCCAGCATTTT	CASSGGEPQHF
few	-	TRBJ2-5	TRBV7-2	TGTGCCAGCAGCGGACCCGGGACAATGTACCAAGAGACCCAGTACTTC	CASSGPGTMYQETQYF
-	TRBD2	TRBJ2-1	TRBV5-4	TGTGCCAGCAGTCGGGGGGGCCCTAGCTCCTACAATGAGCAGTTCTTC	CASSRGGPSSYNEQFF
-	TRBD2	TRBJ2-7	TRBV13	TGTGCCAGCAGCAACCCCACCCTCATATCCACTAGCGGGGGGCCTCGCGAGCAGTACTTC	CASSNPTLISTSGGPREQYF
-	TRBD2	TRBJ2-5	TRBV20-1	TGCAGTGCTAGAATGGCTAGCGGGGAAAGGACCCAGTACTTC	CSARMASGERTQYF
-	-	TRBJ2-3	TRBV10-3	TGTGCCATCAGTGAGTCGAGACGTACAGATACGCAGTATTTT	CAISESRRTDTQYF
few	-	TRBJ2-1	TRBV18	TGTGCCAGCTCTGAGAGCTCCTACAATGAGCAGTTCTTC	CASSESSYNEQFF
few	-	TRBJ1-6	TRBV6-6	TGTGCCAGCAGTGTCGGATCCTCACCCCTCCACTTT	CASSVGSSPLHF
-	-	TRBJ2-4	TRBV12-3/TRBV12-4	TGTGCCAGCAGTTCCCGTCGGGGAGCCAAAAACATTCAGTACTTC	CASSSRRGAKNIQYF
-	-	TRBJ2-1	TRBV11-2	TGTGCCAGCAGCTTCCGGATGGCAGGGGTTGGCTACAATGAGCAGTTCTTC	CASSFRMAGVGYNEQFF